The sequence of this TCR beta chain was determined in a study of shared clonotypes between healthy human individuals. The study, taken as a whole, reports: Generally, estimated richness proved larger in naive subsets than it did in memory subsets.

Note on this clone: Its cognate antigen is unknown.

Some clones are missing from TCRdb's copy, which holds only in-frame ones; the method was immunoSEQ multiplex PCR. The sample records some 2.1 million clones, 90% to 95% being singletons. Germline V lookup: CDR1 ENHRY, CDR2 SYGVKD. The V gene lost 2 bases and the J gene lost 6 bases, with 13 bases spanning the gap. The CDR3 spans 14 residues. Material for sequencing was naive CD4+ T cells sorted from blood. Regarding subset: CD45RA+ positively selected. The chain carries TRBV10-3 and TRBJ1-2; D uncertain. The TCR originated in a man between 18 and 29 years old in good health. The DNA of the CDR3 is TGTGCCATCAGTGAGGCCCGGACGGCAGATGGCTACACCTTC. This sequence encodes CAISEARTADGYTF.